What follows describes a single T cell receptor (beta chain). This clonotype was detected ten times or more. Its antigen is not yet known. Per-nucleotide qualities are absent, and no much larger clonotype sits a single base away. These data come from a study of T cell repertoires in cytomegalovirus infection (dated by TCRdb to between 2018 and 2020). About the investigation overall: Because public TCR beta signatures pointed to carriage of CMV infection together with the matching HLA type, the HLA type of each donor mattered for the analysis. Here is what the overall study found, with its caveats: In both this cohort and an independent roughly 360-donor cohort, the cumulative frequency of public TCR beta family members distinguished carriers of CMV infection plus the relevant HLA type. The ex vivo response was dominated by HLA-C-restricted CMV-specific TCR beta clonotypes, which also provided the single most frequent clonotype in two of eight donors.

V and J lose 5 bases and 0 bases, and a span of 10 bases separates them. The germline V gene yields MGHDK for CDR1 and SYGVNS for CDR2. Counted from cysteine to phenylalanine, this CDR3 has 14 amino acids. The sequence is cut down to CDR3 DNA, 42 bases in frame from base 1. The instrument given in TCRdb is Illumina HiSeq 1500. TCRdb reprocessing: public reads trimmed at Q25 with fastp, clones called with MiXCR, in-frame beta chains kept. Identical CDR3 protein sequences are pooled into one entry, listed with their most common genes and DNA. The sample profile shows some 300,000 distinct CDR3 sequences; approximately 10% of them were found once. Approximately 2.4% of the sample is in the top ten clones.

The rearrangement joined TRBV25-1 to TRBJ1-2, with no reliable assignment of the D segment. Material for sequencing was PBMCs. This clonotype originated in a human donor in good health (CMV status not recorded). Some clones in this sample may be carry-over from other donors' samples. The CDR3 corresponds to CASSSWTANYGYTF. Read as DNA, the sequence is TGTGCCAGCAGTAGTTGGACGGCTAACTATGGCTACACCTTC.